This T cell receptor beta chain was retrieved from a study of OX40 agonist ivuxolimab in advanced cancers. Study background: Previous treatment with anti-PD-1, anti-PD-L1 or anti-CTLA-4 therapy was allowed; roughly 40% had received some.

Germline loops: CDR1 MGHRA, CDR2 YSYEKL. V was clipped by 1 base and J by 0 bases, with 12 bases between them. The CDR3 is 16 residues long. Profiling relied on immunoSEQ multiplex PCR, and the TCRdb table lists in-frame clones only, not all of them. The repertoire holds approximately 68,000 clones, roughly four fifths seen once, with 6.7% in the top ten. The sample consisted of CD4+ or CD8+ T cells sorted from blood, taken in a trial of the OX40 agonist ivuxolimab. This sequence was found in an adult with an advanced solid tumor such as melanoma, head and neck, liver or kidney cancer. The chain links TRBV4-1 to TRBJ1-2; D is perhaps TRBD1 (5 bases). In DNA form, the CDR3 reads TGCGCCAGCAGCCAAGTTGGAGGGGTCGCTAACTATGGCTACACCTTC. This gives the protein CASSQVGGVANYGYTF.